These 21 T cell receptor beta chains were sequenced from one sample in a study of T cells in Graves' hyperthyroidism and ophthalmopathy. It was RNA transcripts that yielded the amplified TCR beta CDR3 regions. First-round RT-PCR with HTBI primers amplified the TCR CDR3 region. TCRdb fed the multiplex PCR reads into MiXCR, producing one record per CDR3 protein. The top ten hold roughly 60% of the sample, which has over 250,000 distinct CDR3 sequences, around 22% seen once. Source material: blood. These receptors came from a man aged 25-45 years with Graves' ophthalmopathy.

This clonotype showed up many times. The chain couples TRBV11-2 to TRBJ2-7; D remains unclear. Germline loops: CDR1 SGHAT, CDR2 FQNNGV. The CDR3 covers 16 residues. The V end was cut by 1 base, the J end by 0 bases, with 13 bases between. The CDR3 DNA follows: TGTGCCAGCAGCTTAGCCGCTATCTCTCTCTCCTACGAGCAGTACTTC. Its translation: CASSLAAISLSYEQYF.

This clonotype showed up many times. The V call is TRBV20-1, the J call TRBJ1-1, with 7 bases matching TRBD1. The V segment lost 3 bases and the J segment 3 bases; nucleotides outside the gene matches: 7. This CDR3 has 14 amino acids. Germline V gene lookup returns CDR1 DFQATT and CDR2 SNEGSKA (reference sequence). The CDR3, as DNA: TGCAGTGCTAGGGGAGACAGGGCCCACACTGAAGCTTTCTTT. Translation: CSARGDRAHTEAFF.

The J gene is TRBJ2-1, the V gene TRBV18; D uncertain. The V gene's germline CDR1 is KGHSH and CDR2 LQKENI. CDR3 length equals 12 residues. Between the trimmed V and J ends, which lost 3 bases and 7 bases, there was a span of 7 bases. The CDR3 region is CASSPYGNEQFF. DNA of the CDR3: TGTGCCAGCTCACCCTACGGGAATGAGCAGTTCTTC.

This clonotype was picked up many times. J is TRBJ1-2 and V is TRBV6-1; D unclear. The CDR3 is made up of 13 amino acids. Germline V CDR1 and CDR2: MNHNS, SASEGT. V lost 6 bases to trimming and J lost 8 bases, with 16 bases between them. CDR3: CASSSQSSAGYTF. Written as DNA, the CDR3 is TGTGCCAGCAGCTCCCAAAGCTCAGCGGGCTACACCTTC.

This clonotype was picked up a small number of times. The CDR3 spells CASMDGLVDTF. The CDR3 nucleotides read TGTGCCAGCATGGATGGTTTAGTCGACACCTTC. The chain couples TRBV6-9 to TRBJ1-2, with D uncertain. Trimming removed 7 bases at V and 12 bases at J, with 15 bases between. Germline values: CDR1 MNHGY, CDR2 SVAAGI. The CDR3 consists of 11 residues.

The rearrangement uses TRBV12-5 and TRBJ2-1; the match to TRBD2 covers 7 bases. V gave up 5 bases and J gave up 3 bases; unmatched junction bases: 7. Germline loops: CDR1 LGHNT, CDR2 FRNRAP. The CDR3 length is 15 residues. CDR3 sequence: CASGDGLGFYNEQFF. The DNA for the CDR3 is TGTGCTAGTGGTGACGGACTAGGTTTCTACAATGAGCAGTTCTTC.

For the CDR3, the DNA is TGCAGTGCTAGAGAGAGAGGGTTCGAGAATCAGCCCCAGCATTTT. It translates to CSARERGFENQPQHF. The chain uses TRBV20-1 and TRBJ1-5; no clear D. Between the trimmed V and J ends, which lost 0 bases and 4 bases, there was a span of 13 bases. Germline CDR1 DFQATT, CDR2 SNEGSKA (reference sequence). This CDR3 has 15 amino acids.

There are many counts of this clonotype. This chain uses TRBV2 with TRBJ2-3; 9 bases agree with TRBD1. The germline V gene encodes CDR1 SNHLY and CDR2 FYNNEI. V lost 5 bases, J lost 5 bases, and 14 bases stayed unmatched. The CDR3 extends over 17 amino acids. The CDR3 sequence is CASSSHMNRGRKDTQYF. Here the CDR3 DNA reads TGTGCCAGCAGTTCCCATATGAACAGGGGGCGGAAAGATACGCAGTATTTT.

This clonotype was counted only a few times. V and J are TRBV24-1 and TRBJ2-1, with TRBD2 as a possible D gene (6 bases). CDR1 is KGHDR, CDR2 SFDVKD, per germline. V was cut by 4 bases and J by 5 bases, with 8 bases left in between. The CDR3 length is 13 residues. Written as DNA, the CDR3 is TGTGCCACCAGTGAACGGAGGGACAATGAGCAGTTCTTC. Protein: CATSERRDNEQFF.

This clonotype showed up just a few times. The rearrangement joins TRBV19 to TRBJ2-6; tentatively, D is TRBD1 (5 bases). The V gene lost 4 bases and the J gene lost 1 base, with 8 bases spanning the gap. Looked up from germline, CDR1 is LNHDA and CDR2 is SQIVND (reference sequence). CDR3 length: 15 residues. The CDR3 sequence: CASSTRGSGANVLTF. The DNA of the CDR3 is TGTGCCAGTAGTACAAGGGGTTCTGGGGCCAACGTCCTGACTTTC.

This clonotype was found a few times. V gene TRBV6-1 combines with J gene TRBJ2-1; 8 bases agree with TRBD2. In germline, CDR1 is MNHNS, CDR2 SASEGT. CDR3 length: 16 residues. The ends lost 5 bases at V and 0 bases at J; junction bases unmatched: 6. In DNA, the CDR3 is TGTGCCAGCAGTAAAACTAGCGGAAGCTCCTACAATGAGCAGTTCTTC. Encoded protein: CASSKTSGSSYNEQFF.

This clonotype showed up just a few times. This sequence joins TRBV6-1 and TRBJ2-1; either TRBD1 or TRBD2 may supply D (5 bases each). Trimming stripped 6 bases from V and 4 bases from J, with 16 bases between. This CDR3 spans 15 amino acids. Germline CDR1 reads MNHNS; CDR2 reads SASEGT. CDR3 DNA sequence: TGTGCCAGCAGCGATTATAACGGGGCTTACAATGAGCAGTTCTTC. Translating gives CASSDYNGAYNEQFF.

This clonotype showed up many times. J is TRBJ1-1 and V is TRBV20-1; maybe TRBD1 (5 bases). The CDR3 length is 15 residues. The germline CDR1 and CDR2 sequences are DFQATT and SNEGSKA (reference sequence). Trimming took 0 bases from V and 6 from J, leaving 17 bases between them. The CDR3 is CSARESRTGTPEAFF. The CDR3 nucleotides are TGCAGTGCTAGAGAATCAAGGACCGGGACCCCTGAAGCTTTCTTT.

This clonotype was recorded at least ten times. The genes are TRBV5-1 and TRBJ1-6; 7 bases line up with TRBD1. The CDR3 loop spans 14 amino acids. Germline V gene sequence: CDR1 SGHRS, CDR2 YFSETQ. J was trimmed by 7 bases and V by 3 bases; bases with no gene match: 4. The CDR3 DNA sequence: TGCGCCAGCAGCTCGGGACAGCTAAATTCACCCCTCCACTTT. Protein: CASSSGQLNSPLHF.

The V gene is TRBV6-2 or TRBV6-3, the J gene TRBJ2-1; D call uncertain. This CDR3 is built from 16 residues. Germline V gives CDR1 MNHEY, CDR2 SVGEGT. V shed 0 bases and J shed 4 bases, with 13 bases lying between them. The DNA of the CDR3 is TGTGCCAGCAGTTACTCCCCCCGGGCCGCTTACAATGAGCAGTTCTTC. This gives the protein CASSYSPRAAYNEQFF.

This clonotype was observed a handful of times. The CDR3 is CASKINGLKPIYF. The CDR3 nucleotides read TGTGCCAGCAAAATAAACGGGCTTAAACCCATATATTTT. The chain combines TRBV12-3 or TRBV12-4 with TRBJ1-3; no definite D call. V was trimmed by 7 bases and J by 11 bases, leaving 18 bases between them. The CDR3 has 13 residues.

In this sample, this clonotype turned up a few times. V usage is TRBV7-8 and J usage is TRBJ2-1; 9 bases fit TRBD1. V gave up 1 base and J gave up 4 bases; unmatched junction bases: 5. The germline V gene encodes CDR1 SGHVS and CDR2 FQNEAQ. The CDR3 is 16 amino acids. The CDR3 DNA follows: TGTGCCAGCAGCTTAGTACGGGACAGGGCGTACAATGAGCAGTTCTTC. It is translated as CASSLVRDRAYNEQFF.

The V call is TRBV6-2 or TRBV6-3, the J call TRBJ1-1, with D unresolved. The V and J ends lost 0 bases and 0 bases respectively, with 8 bases between them. CDR3 size: 15 residues. The germline gives CDR1 MNHEY, CDR2 SVGEGT. CDR3 DNA sequence: TGTGCCAGCAGTTACTCGCCGACAATGAACACTGAAGCTTTCTTT. The encoded protein is CASSYSPTMNTEAFF.

Here the CDR3 reads CASSLEVNSNEQFF. DNA of the CDR3: TGTGCCAGCAGCTTGGAGGTTAACTCCAATGAGCAGTTCTTC. V usage is TRBV5-4 and J usage is TRBJ2-1, with unresolved D. Germline V gives CDR1 SGHNT, CDR2 YYREEE (reference sequence). V dropped 0 bases and J dropped 6 bases, with 10 bases sitting between them. The CDR3 contains 14 residues. The full variable domain, its missing parts supplied by reference TRBV5-4 and TRBJ2-1, is ETGVTQSPTHLIKTRGQQVTLRCSSQSGHNTVSWYQQALGQGPQFIFQYYREEENGRGNFPPRFSGLQFPNYSSELNVNALELDDSALYLCASSLEVNSNEQFFGPGTRLTVL.

This clonotype was counted ten times or more. The chain carries TRBV11-1 and TRBJ1-4; a weak D match, TRBD1 (5 bases). The CDR3 length is 15 residues. The germline V and J ends were trimmed by 4 bases and 8 bases, with 17 bases remaining between them. Germline CDR1 is SGHAT and CDR2 is FQDESV (reference sequence). In nucleotides, the CDR3 is TGTGCCAGCAGCTACCGGCGGGGCCGTCGGGAAAAACTGTTTTTT. Its translation: CASSYRRGRREKLFF.

In the case of this clonotype: A much larger clone lies a single base off, so this may be a read error. The chain joins TRBV12-3 or TRBV12-4 to TRBJ2-3; D possibly uses TRBD1 or TRBD2 (7 bases each). This CDR3 has 14 residues. CDR3 DNA: TGTGCCGGCAGTTTTCAGGGGGGGACAGATACGCAGTATTTT. Translated: CAGSFQGGTDTQYF.